This T cell receptor (beta chain) was obtained from a study of cytomegalovirus exposure and HLA in healthy donors. Findings and caveats of the study: Roughly even sequencing depth across donors was the assumption behind the presence/absence analyses. In a later analysis, about 17,000 TCR beta sequences were associated with HLA alleles at 0.05 false discovery rate. Links to common viral pathogens appeared, in a later analysis, for several of the most significant clusters.

The PCR contained 60 Vbeta and 13 Jbeta primers. The table came from immunoSEQ multiplex PCR; TCRdb's copy has only in-frame clones and leaves some out. The data contain more than 200,000 clones, about 85% of them seen just once; the ten biggest clones take up 1.3%. This clone was observed a few times. Its specificity is not known. Germline lookup yields CDR1 SGHAT and CDR2 FQNNGV. V shed 6 bases, J shed 1 base, and the junction held 2 bases outside the gene matches. The CDR3 is made up of 13 amino acids. The receptor was isolated from a human donor in good health. Sequenced: PBMCs. V is TRBV11-2 and J is TRBJ1-1; 7 bases match TRBD1. CDR3 protein: CASSRDRNTEAFF. CDR3 coding DNA: TGTGCCAGCAGTCGGGACAGGAACACTGAAGCTTTCTTT. The whole variable domain, remainder taken from reference TRBV11-2 and TRBJ1-1, is EAGVAQSPRYKIIEKRQSVAFWCNPISGHATLYWYQQILGQGPKLLIQFQNNGVVDDSQLPKDRFSAERLKGVDSTLKIQPAKLEDSAVYLCASSRDRNTEAFFGQGTRLTVV.